This T cell receptor (beta chain) was profiled in a study of cytomegalovirus exposure and HLA in healthy donors (dated by TCRdb to the late 2010s). A note on the overall study: An earlier analysis of 587 of the donors reported roughly 300 Gb of sequence data and 95 million to 130 million unique TCR beta sequences obtained from about 179 million T cells. The later analysis used no new phenotypic data to find candidate immune exposures, relying instead on TCR beta sequences and their occurrence across donors. The study profiled the T cell repertoires of approximately 700 subjects by immunosequencing and related them to cytomegalovirus serostatus. In an earlier analysis of roughly 580 of the donors, high-throughput TCR beta sequencing was used to judge whether each TCR beta V gene segment behaved as functional or pseudogenic. Donor age, sex, ethnicity and CMV serostatus were compiled together with the repertoire data. About five DR-DQ haplotypes were treated as single units for association and clustering because of strong linkage in the cohort. All discovery cohort repertoires had been generated using a single sequencing platform. A later analysis re-examined previously published TCR beta repertoires from roughly 720 donors and added high-resolution HLA genotyping to investigate patterns of TCR occurrence. To predict cytomegalovirus infection status, the study combined high-throughput TCR immunosequencing, statistical association of individual TCRs with disease status, and machine learning. The study was designed to test whether signatures of past pathogen exposure could be identified by cataloging public T cell receptors. On average, roughly 240,000 unique TCR beta nucleotide sequences were sequenced per donor among about 400 genotyped donors of the cohort, with 15% to 20% of those sequences being non-productive. The number of typed donors differed by locus: 629-630 for A, B, C, DRB1 and DQB1; 522 for DQA1; roughly 600 for DPA1; and some 430 for DPB1. In a later genetic analysis, genome-wide SNP genotypes for about three fifths of the roughly 670 donors were used, and that subset was treated as a discovery cohort. An early release that covered about 600 HLA-typed donors contained 300 to 350 gigabases of sequencing data and around 80 million unique TCR sequences. A separate validation cohort of about 110 different subjects was used in addition to the roughly 700-subject first cohort. Among the roughly 400 genotyped donors, approximately 82% belonged to the genetic ancestry cluster associated with self-reported Caucasian donors. Both class I and class II loci were covered by HLA typing, at four-digit resolution. The research as a whole found: Correlated functional status among segregating V segments might be attributable to linkage disequilibrium, but an unknown experimental factor could not be ruled out. Some IMGT-functional V segments, including TRBV6-2 and TRBV6-3, could not be distinguished by the 87-base-pair reads and were therefore excluded. The sequencing pipeline was judged likely to have produced a cluster of highly shared sequence variants as a technical artifact. A later analysis found that most CMV-associated TCR beta chains appeared HLA-restricted, with HLA associations seemingly driven largely by CMV exposure. The earlier analysis of about 600 of the donors excluded roughly 17 rarely observed V segments, including chromosome 9 orphons, because counts were too low. CMV serostatus was the only immune exposure information available for the cohort. A later genetic analysis reported fewer N-insertions in productive TCRs among donors in an Asian-associated ancestry cluster than the roughly 620-donor mean. Broadly in line with IMGT annotations, most TCR beta V segments showed up in productive rearrangements about 87% or about 30% of the time in an earlier analysis of approximately 640 of the donors. Presence/absence analyses assumed roughly uniform sequencing depth across donors, an assumption that may not hold. Only TCR beta chains were sequenced in this cohort, and the absence of alpha or paired-chain data limited detectable features. A later genetic analysis associated a missense DCLRE1C variant with V-gene and J-gene trimming of TCR beta chains, and an independent cohort replicated the association. At a false discovery rate of 0.05, a later analysis linked 16,951 TCR beta sequences to specific HLA alleles. According to a later analysis, TCR association rates differed among HLA loci, with DRB1 alleles showing the most associated TCRs and HLA-C alleles showing the fewest. When HLA alleles, especially DR and DQ, strongly co-occurred, attributing TCR associations to individual alleles was difficult. While some public TCRs were present in many individuals, most TCR sequences turned up only very rarely across donors. Because HLA typing was unavailable for some donors at each locus, only the typed subset was used in association tests. According to a later analysis, parvovirus B19, influenza, CMV and Epstein-Barr virus appeared linked to several top co-occurrence clusters. The authors suggested that the approach could potentially be generalized to other disease states and immunological phenotypes. The classifier was reported to diagnose cytomegalovirus status with high specificity and sensitivity in both the original cohort and the validation cohort. A further reported finding was that TCR beta sequences accurately predicted the HLA-A and HLA-B alleles for most subjects in the first cohort. In vitro tests confirmed that a few of the cytomegalovirus-associated TCR beta chains recognize cytomegalovirus antigens. In a later analysis, HLA-associated TCR beta chains showed more clonal expansion and lower generation probabilities than non-associated chains that were equally common. In the study, 150 to 200 TCR beta chains were listed as associated with cytomegalovirus.

Remarks on this clone: Its antigen target is currently unknown. Base qualities were left out, and no much larger clone turns up one base away.

The cohort comprised several hundred healthy bone marrow donors. Cohort members were all nominally healthy when sampled, although unrecorded immune exposures were likely present. The donor was CMV seronegative and was included in the group of about 400 seronegative cohort members. A peripheral blood sample was provided by each donor, and peripheral blood mononuclear cells were used for TCR beta sequencing. The Qiagen DNeasy Blood Extraction Kit was used to extract genomic DNA from the blood cell samples. The CDR3 holds 16 amino acids from the cysteine to the phenylalanine. The retained sequence is limited to the CDR3, 48 bases, with the frame set at the first base. Trimming accounts for 2 bases at V and 4 bases at J, while the number of junction bases matched to no gene is 5. The germline V gene encodes CDR1 MNHEY and CDR2 SVGAGI. Library creation used the immunoSEQ multiplex PCR assay. The multiplex PCR relied on a mix of 60 forward primers for TCR Vbeta segments and 13 reverse primers for TCR Jbeta segments. The CDR3 region of rearranged TCR beta genes was amplified from genomic DNA with a multiplex PCR assay. The amplified TCR beta libraries were sequenced on the Illumina HiSeq System as 87-base-pair reads. Per the authors' processing: A later analysis tallied roughly 80 million unique TCR beta chains across the 660 or so repertoires, and about 12 million of those chains were shared by two or more donors. Raw reads were error-corrected and collapsed into unique sequences by a nearest-neighbor algorithm in which closely related sequences were merged to remove PCR and sequencing errors. CDR3 sequences were aligned to IMGT reference sequences to assign V, D and J gene segments. Each retained sequence needed at least a six-nucleotide match to both a V gene segment and a J gene segment. A rearrangement counted as productive if the CDR3 had no stop codons and remained in frame with V and J, and every other rearrangement counted as non-productive. CDR3 was defined according to IMGT convention as the region running from the second conserved V-encoded cysteine to the conserved J-encoded phenylalanine. The earlier analysis of about 610 of the donors excluded sequences that lacked an unambiguous match to a single V gene segment. In an earlier analysis of 587 of the donors, a V segment was called functional when productive rearrangements were above 56.7%, and segregating when the standard deviation between donors exceeded 5%. A statistical classification framework was developed to diagnose cytomegalovirus status using the catalog of TCR beta chain sequences. In a later analysis, V and J genes were assigned by comparing TCR nucleotide sequences against IMGT/GENE-DB human TR gene sequences. In a later analysis, CDR3 sequences and most-parsimonious VDJ recombination scenarios were assigned using the TCRdist pipeline. In a later analysis, every TCR beta chain was defined by the combination of its CDR3 amino acid sequence and its V-gene family, and reads without a unique V-gene family were dropped. To address suspected cross-contamination and a sequencing artifact, a later analysis removed roughly 580 highly shared, low-generation-probability nucleotide sequences. For each public chain, a later analysis derived a clonal expansion index from normalized ranks of inferred template counts within each repertoire. In a later analysis, generation probabilities were computed using a VDJ recombination model fitted to out-of-frame rearrangements, and the results were checked against IGoR. Hypergeometric tests were used in a later analysis to score TCR-TCR, TCR-HLA and TCR-CMV co-occurrence, with a repertoire-size bias correction applied to the TCR pairs. False discovery rates were estimated in a later analysis by permuting HLA or CMV assignments 20 times. In a later analysis, co-occurring TCRs were grouped with DBSCAN, and TCRdist sequence similarity was added when clustering was performed within HLA-allele-positive subsets. Repertoires with fewer than 30,000 or more than 120,000 public chains, plus five repertoires with anomalous nucleotide sharing, were excluded from co-occurrence clustering. As stored in TCRdb, this immuneACCESS dataset retains in-frame rearrangements with V and J assigned. A fraction of the clones does not appear; measured against another copy, unresolved V genes explain less than half of the discrepancy, and the remainder lacks a known reason. V, J and clone size reflect that table, while D and trimming were determined from the DNA. The sample table contains roughly 200,000 clones; only one count was recorded for about 77% of them. Of the sample, about 3% falls within the top ten clones.

Sequenced input: PBMCs. The chain couples TRBV6-5 to TRBJ2-3, with 11 junctional bases fitting TRBD2. This receptor was taken from a female donor in good health and CMV-seronegative. The DNA sequence reads TGTGCCAGCAGTTACGCGGCTAGCGGGAGGTCAGATACGCAGTATTTT. Its coded protein is CASSYAASGRSDTQYF.